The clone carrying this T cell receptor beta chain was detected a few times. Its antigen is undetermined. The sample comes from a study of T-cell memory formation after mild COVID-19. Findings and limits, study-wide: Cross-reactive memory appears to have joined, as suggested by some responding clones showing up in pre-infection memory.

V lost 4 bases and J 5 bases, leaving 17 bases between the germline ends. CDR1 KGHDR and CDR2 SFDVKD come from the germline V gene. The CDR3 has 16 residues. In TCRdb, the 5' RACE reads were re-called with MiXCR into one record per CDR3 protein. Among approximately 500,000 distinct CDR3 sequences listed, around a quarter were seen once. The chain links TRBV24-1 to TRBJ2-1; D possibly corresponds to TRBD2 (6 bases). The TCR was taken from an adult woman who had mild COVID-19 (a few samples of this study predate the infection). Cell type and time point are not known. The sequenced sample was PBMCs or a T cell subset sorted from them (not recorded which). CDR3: CATSDPVRRGNNEQFF. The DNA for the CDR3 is TGTGCCACCAGTGACCCAGTGAGGCGGGGAAACAATGAGCAGTTCTTC.